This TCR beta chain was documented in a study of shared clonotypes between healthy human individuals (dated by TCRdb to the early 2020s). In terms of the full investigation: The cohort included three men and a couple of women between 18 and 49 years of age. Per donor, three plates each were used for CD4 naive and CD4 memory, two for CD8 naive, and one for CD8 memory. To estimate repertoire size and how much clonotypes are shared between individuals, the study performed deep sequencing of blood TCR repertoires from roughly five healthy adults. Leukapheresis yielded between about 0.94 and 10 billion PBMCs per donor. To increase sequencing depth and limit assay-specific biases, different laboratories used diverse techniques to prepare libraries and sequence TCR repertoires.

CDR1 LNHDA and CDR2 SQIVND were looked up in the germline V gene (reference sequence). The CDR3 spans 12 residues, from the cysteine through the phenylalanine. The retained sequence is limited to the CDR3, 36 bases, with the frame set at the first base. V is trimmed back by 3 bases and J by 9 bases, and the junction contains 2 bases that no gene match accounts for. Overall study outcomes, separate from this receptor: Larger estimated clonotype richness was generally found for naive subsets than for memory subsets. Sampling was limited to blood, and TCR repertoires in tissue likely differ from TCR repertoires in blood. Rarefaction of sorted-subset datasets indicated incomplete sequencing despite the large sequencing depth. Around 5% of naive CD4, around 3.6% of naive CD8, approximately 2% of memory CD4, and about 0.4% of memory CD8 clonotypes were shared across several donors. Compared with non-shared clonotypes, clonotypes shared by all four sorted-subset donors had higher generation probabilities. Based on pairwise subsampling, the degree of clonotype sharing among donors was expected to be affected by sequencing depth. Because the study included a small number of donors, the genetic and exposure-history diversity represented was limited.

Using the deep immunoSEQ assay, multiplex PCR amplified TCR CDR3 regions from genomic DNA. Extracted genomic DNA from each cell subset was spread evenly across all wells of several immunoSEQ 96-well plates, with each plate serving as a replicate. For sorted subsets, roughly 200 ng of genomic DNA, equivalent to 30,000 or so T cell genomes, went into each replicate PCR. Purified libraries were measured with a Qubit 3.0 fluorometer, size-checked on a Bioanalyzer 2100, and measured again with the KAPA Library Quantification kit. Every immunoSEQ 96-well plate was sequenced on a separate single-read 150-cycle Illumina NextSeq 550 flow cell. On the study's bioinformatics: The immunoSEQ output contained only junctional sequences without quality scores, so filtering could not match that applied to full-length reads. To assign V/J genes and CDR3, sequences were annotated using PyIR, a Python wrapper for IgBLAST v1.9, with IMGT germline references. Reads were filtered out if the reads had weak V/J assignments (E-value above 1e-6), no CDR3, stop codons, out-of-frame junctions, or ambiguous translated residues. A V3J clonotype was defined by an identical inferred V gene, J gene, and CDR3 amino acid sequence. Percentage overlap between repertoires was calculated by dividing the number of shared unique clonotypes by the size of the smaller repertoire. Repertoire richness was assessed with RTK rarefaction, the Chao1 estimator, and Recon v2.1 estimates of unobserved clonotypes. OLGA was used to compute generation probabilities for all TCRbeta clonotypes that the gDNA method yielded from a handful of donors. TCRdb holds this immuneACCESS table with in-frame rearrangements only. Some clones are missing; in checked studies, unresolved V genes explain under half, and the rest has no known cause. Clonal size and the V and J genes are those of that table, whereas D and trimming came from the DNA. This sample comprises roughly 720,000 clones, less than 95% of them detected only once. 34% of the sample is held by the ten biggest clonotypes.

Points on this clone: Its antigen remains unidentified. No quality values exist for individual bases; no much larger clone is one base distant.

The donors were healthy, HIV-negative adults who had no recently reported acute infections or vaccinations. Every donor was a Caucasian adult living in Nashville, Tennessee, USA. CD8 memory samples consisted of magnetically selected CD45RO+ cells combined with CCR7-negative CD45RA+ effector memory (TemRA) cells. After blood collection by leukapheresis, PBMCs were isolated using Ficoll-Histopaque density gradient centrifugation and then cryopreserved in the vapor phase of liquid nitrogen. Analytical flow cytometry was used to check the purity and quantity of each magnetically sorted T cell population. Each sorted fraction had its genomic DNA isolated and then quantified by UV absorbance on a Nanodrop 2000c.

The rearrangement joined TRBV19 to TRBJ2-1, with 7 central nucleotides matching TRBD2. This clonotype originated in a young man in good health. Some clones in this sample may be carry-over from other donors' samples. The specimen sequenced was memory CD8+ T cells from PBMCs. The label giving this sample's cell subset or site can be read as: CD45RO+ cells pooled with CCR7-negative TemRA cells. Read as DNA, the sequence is TGTGCCAGTAGTATGATAGCGGGTGAGCAGTTCTTC. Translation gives CASSMIAGEQFF.